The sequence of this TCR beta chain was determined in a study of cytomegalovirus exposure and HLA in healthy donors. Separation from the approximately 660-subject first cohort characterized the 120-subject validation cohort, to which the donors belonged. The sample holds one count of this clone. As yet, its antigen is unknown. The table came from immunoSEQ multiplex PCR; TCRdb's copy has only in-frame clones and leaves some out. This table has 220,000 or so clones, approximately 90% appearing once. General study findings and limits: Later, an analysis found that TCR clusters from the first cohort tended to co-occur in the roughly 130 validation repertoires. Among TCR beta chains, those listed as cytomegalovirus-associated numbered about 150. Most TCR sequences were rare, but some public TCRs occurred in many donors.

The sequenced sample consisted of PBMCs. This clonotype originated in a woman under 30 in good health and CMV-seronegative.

Written as DNA, the CDR3 is TGTGCCAGCAGACCGAGACAGGGTAATTCACCCCTCCACTTT. The encoded protein is CASRPRQGNSPLHF. The chain has TRBV27 and TRBJ1-6; the match to TRBD1 covers 7 bases. Trimming took 6 bases from V and 6 from J; bases not matched to a gene: 5. This CDR3 spans 14 amino acids. The germline CDR1 and CDR2 sequences are MNHEY and SMNVEV (reference sequence).